This is a list of T cell receptor beta chains from one sample in a study of glioma-infiltrating T cells after dendritic cell vaccination. The method was immunoSEQ multiplex PCR; TCRdb's version includes in-frame clones alone and lacks a portion of them. The sample lists tens of thousands of clones; approximately 80% were seen once. The sequencing here drew on blood, taken before dendritic cell vaccination. The receptor set was obtained from a human donor with glioblastoma. Both conserved end residues are part of each CDR3. The D gene is left open where the match is weak. Not all rows give a size; the values are once, few, many and, for expanded clones, a class.

d_gene	v_gene	j_gene	abundance	CDR3aa	CDR3nt
-	TRBV5-4	TRBJ2-1	-	CASSLGAGRSYNEQFF	TGTGCCAGCAGCTTGGGAGCGGGTCGCTCCTACAATGAGCAGTTCTTC
-	TRBV2	TRBJ2-1	-	CASRTGTPANEQFF	TGTGCCAGCAGGACCGGGACACCCGCCAATGAGCAGTTCTTC
TRBD2	TRBV4-1	TRBJ2-7	-	CASSQDRTSGAYEQYF	TGCGCCAGCAGCCAAGATAGAACTAGCGGGGCATACGAGCAGTACTTC
TRBD2	TRBV5-1	TRBJ2-1	-	CASSSGGASNEQFF	TGCGCCAGCAGCTCCGGGGGGGCCTCAAATGAGCAGTTCTTC
-	TRBV19	TRBJ1-1	-	CASSSKITGPLEAFF	TGTGCCAGTAGTTCAAAGATTACAGGGCCCCTTGAAGCTTTCTTT
-	TRBV6-5	TRBJ2-5	-	CASRGSGDQASQYF	TGTGCCAGCAGGGGTAGCGGAGATCAGGCGTCCCAGTACTTC
-	TRBV18	TRBJ1-1	-	CASSPGNMNTEAFF	TGTGCCAGCTCACCCGGGAACATGAACACTGAAGCTTTCTTT
TRBD2	TRBV6-1	TRBJ2-2	-	CASSEASGGAGELFF	TGTGCCAGCAGTGAAGCTAGCGGGGGGGCCGGGGAGCTGTTTTTT
-	TRBV16	TRBJ2-4	-	CASSQPDSQAKNIQYF	TGTGCCAGCAGCCAACCCGACAGTCAAGCCAAAAACATTCAGTACTTC
-	TRBV6-4	TRBJ1-6	few	CASSPQGTYNSPLHF	TGTGCCAGCAGTCCGCAGGGGACCTATAATTCACCCCTCCACTTT
-	TRBV19	TRBJ2-1	once	CASNGRGAPSEQFF	TGTGCCAGTAATGGCCGTGGGGCGCCGTCAGAGCAGTTCTTC
TRBD1	TRBV15	TRBJ2-5	-	CATSRDVTGQGRETQYF	TGTGCCACCAGCAGAGATGTCACGGGACAGGGGAGGGAGACCCAGTACTTC
-	TRBV5-3	TRBJ1-4	-	CARTEAAPEKLFF	TGTGCCAGAACCGAGGCCGCTCCTGAAAAACTGTTTTTT
-	TRBV6-1	TRBJ1-2	-	CASSVRDKGYYGYTF	TGTGCCAGCAGTGTACGGGACAAAGGATACTATGGCTACACCTTC
-	TRBV9	TRBJ1-1	-	CASSHSAARNTEAFF	TGTGCCAGCAGCCACTCTGCGGCCAGAAACACTGAAGCTTTCTTT
TRBD1	TRBV9	TRBJ2-6	-	CASSLTRGQGLFSGANVLTF	TGTGCCAGCAGCCTAACACGGGGACAGGGTCTCTTCTCTGGGGCCAACGTCCTGACTTTC
TRBD1	TRBV5-1	TRBJ2-2	-	CASSFTWDRNTGELFF	TGCGCCAGCAGCTTTACGTGGGACAGGAACACCGGGGAGCTGTTTTTT
TRBD1	TRBV5-1	TRBJ2-1	-	CASSYRTGYTNEQFF	TGCGCCAGCAGCTACCGGACAGGGTACACCAATGAGCAGTTCTTC
-	TRBV28	TRBJ2-2	-	CASRTGRQGVTGELFF	TGTGCCAGCAGGACAGGCCGGCAGGGAGTTACCGGGGAGCTGTTTTTT
TRBD1	TRBV6-1	TRBJ1-2	-	CASSATGVDYGYTF	TGTGCCAGCAGTGCCACAGGGGTGGACTATGGCTACACCTTC
-	TRBV11-3	TRBJ1-1	-	CASSYRRNTEAFF	TGTGCCAGCAGCTACAGGAGGAACACTGAAGCTTTCTTT
TRBD1	TRBV5-1	TRBJ1-1	-	CASSTARDRGSEAFF	TGCGCCAGCAGCACAGCCCGGGACAGAGGGTCTGAAGCTTTCTTT
-	TRBV6-5	TRBJ1-3	-	CASRHDLTTGNTIYF	TGTGCCAGCAGACATGATTTGACAACCGGAAACACCATATATTTT
-	TRBV5-1	TRBJ2-3	-	CASSLTGGGRDTQYF	TGCGCCAGCAGCTTGACAGGGGGGGGGAGAGATACGCAGTATTTT
TRBD2	TRBV7-3	TRBJ2-5	-	CASSSISGSGRETQYF	TGCGCCAGCAGCTCCATAAGCGGGAGTGGTCGGGAGACCCAGTACTTC
TRBD1	TRBV19	TRBJ1-5	once	CASQRNRGVSQPQHF	TGTGCCAGCCAGAGAAACAGGGGAGTTAGTCAGCCCCAGCATTTT
-	TRBV23-1	TRBJ1-1	-	CASSQSFGAHTEAFF	TGCGCCAGCAGTCAATCGTTTGGAGCTCACACTGAAGCTTTCTTT
TRBD2	TRBV9	TRBJ2-1	-	CASSPTGTSNEQFF	TGTGCCAGCAGCCCGACCGGGACTAGTAATGAGCAGTTCTTC
-	TRBV19	TRBJ1-2	-	CASSKQGNYGYTF	TGTGCCAGTAGTAAACAGGGAAATTATGGCTACACCTTC
TRBD2	TRBV7-3	TRBJ2-1	-	CASSPGTSEYNEQFF	TGTGCCAGCAGCCCCGGGACTAGCGAATACAATGAGCAGTTCTTC
-	TRBV4-1	TRBJ2-2	few	CASSKRVVSLNTGELFF	TGCGCCAGCAGTAAACGGGTCGTATCCCTGAACACCGGGGAGCTGTTTTTT
TRBD2	TRBV5-1	TRBJ2-7	-	CASSPLTSGPYEQYF	TGCGCCAGCAGCCCCCTGACTAGCGGTCCCTACGAGCAGTACTTC
TRBD1	TRBV7-2	TRBJ2-7	-	CASSGTAGEQYF	TGTGCCAGCAGCGGGACAGCTGGAGAGCAGTACTTC
TRBD1	TRBV30	TRBJ1-4	-	CAWSVRDRVEKLFF	TGTGCCTGGAGTGTACGAGACAGGGTTGAAAAACTGTTTTTT
-	TRBV7-3	TRBJ2-1	-	CASSLTHGQHNEQFF	TGTGCCAGCAGCTTAACGCATGGGCAGCACAATGAGCAGTTCTTC
-	TRBV7-9	TRBJ1-5	-	CASSFLNQPQHF	TGTGCCAGCAGCTTTCTCAATCAGCCCCAGCATTTT
TRBD1	TRBV6-4	TRBJ1-1	once	CASSDGDRGGNTEAFF	TGTGCCAGCAGTGACGGTGACAGGGGAGGGAACACTGAAGCTTTCTTT
-	TRBV2	TRBJ1-1	-	CAAQEVVNTEAFF	TGTGCCGCACAAGAGGTGGTGAACACTGAAGCTTTCTTT
TRBD1	TRBV6-5	TRBJ2-7	-	CASSYSRGPEYEQYF	TGTGCCAGCAGTTACTCGAGGGGGCCGGAGTACGAGCAGTACTTC
TRBD2	TRBV7-2	TRBJ2-1	-	CASSSRLAGEQFF	TGTGCCAGCAGCTCTCGCCTAGCGGGTGAGCAGTTCTTC
TRBD1	TRBV2	TRBJ1-2	-	CASKTGTPNYGYTF	TGTGCCAGCAAGACAGGGACCCCAAACTATGGCTACACCTTC
TRBD1	TRBV29-1	TRBJ1-4	-	CSVGKLTGSNEKLFF	TGCAGCGTCGGAAAACTGACAGGGTCAAATGAAAAACTGTTTTTT
TRBD2	TRBV9	TRBJ2-7	-	CASSLGTSGVYEQYF	TGTGCCAGCAGCCTCGGGACTAGCGGGGTCTACGAGCAGTACTTC
TRBD1	TRBV12-5	TRBJ2-1	-	CASGLGGQGNEQFF	TGTGCTAGTGGTTTGGGGGGACAGGGAAATGAGCAGTTCTTC
-	TRBV5-1	TRBJ2-5	-	CASSSQNAQGETQYF	TGCGCCAGCAGCTCACAAAACGCCCAGGGGGAGACCCAGTACTTC
TRBD1	TRBV4-1	TRBJ2-7	-	CASSFRDREAEQYF	TGCGCCAGCAGCTTCCGGGACAGGGAGGCCGAGCAGTACTTC
TRBD1	TRBV5-4	TRBJ2-1	-	CASSLGQGEGGEQFF	TGTGCCAGCAGCTTAGGACAGGGTGAGGGAGGTGAGCAGTTCTTC
TRBD2	TRBV11-2	TRBJ2-1	-	CASSLAGLAGIDEQFF	TGTGCCAGCAGCTTAGCAGGCCTAGCGGGAATCGATGAGCAGTTCTTC
TRBD2	TRBV4-2	TRBJ2-2	-	CASSREGGVGELFF	TGTGCCAGCAGCCGGGAGGGCGGGGTCGGGGAGCTGTTTTTT
-	TRBV27	TRBJ1-5	-	CASRAGSQPQHF	TGTGCCAGCAGGGCCGGGAGTCAGCCCCAGCATTTT
-	TRBV23-1	TRBJ2-1	-	CASSQRDPYNEQFF	TGCGCCAGCAGTCAACGCGATCCCTACAATGAGCAGTTCTTC
-	TRBV4-1	TRBJ1-1	-	CASSQEVGGRKTEAFF	TGCGCCAGCAGCCAAGAGGTAGGAGGGCGGAAGACTGAAGCTTTCTTT
-	TRBV5-6	TRBJ2-2	few	CASSPDTGELFF	TGTGCCAGCAGCCCAGACACCGGGGAGCTGTTTTTT
-	TRBV19	TRBJ2-7	-	CASSKGGGLYEQYF	TGTGCCAGTAGTAAAGGGGGGGGACTCTACGAGCAGTACTTC
TRBD1	TRBV2	TRBJ2-1	-	CASGGGQGAYNEQFF	TGTGCCAGCGGGGGGGGACAGGGGGCCTACAATGAGCAGTTCTTC
TRBD1	TRBV6-6	TRBJ1-2	-	CASSQTGVEGYTF	TGTGCCAGCAGCCAGACAGGGGTGGAAGGCTACACCTTC
-	TRBV19	TRBJ1-1	-	CASIGQGNTEAFF	TGTGCCAGTATCGGACAAGGGAACACTGAAGCTTTCTTT
-	TRBV7-3	TRBJ2-2	-	CASSFQGGTGELFF	TGTGCCAGCAGCTTCCAAGGGGGAACCGGGGAGCTGTTTTTT